Detailed here is one T cell receptor (beta chain). Its antigen remains unidentified. The sample is drawn from a study of shared clonotypes between healthy human individuals. Overall study context: CD4 naive and memory got three plates each, CD8 naive two, CD8 memory one. Study-wide results and limits: Clonotype sharing among donors, it was expected, would be affected by sequencing depth.

CDR1 and CDR2 from the germline V gene are SGHRS and YFSETQ. The CDR3 is made up of 14 amino acids. Between the trimmed V and J ends, which lost 0 bases and 3 bases, there was a span of 10 bases. Donors comprised only Caucasian adults living in Nashville, Tennessee. Clones were sequenced by immunoSEQ multiplex PCR, and TCRdb holds only the in-frame ones, with some missing. The data contain more than 900,000 clones, around 82% of them singletons. The sequencing sample was made of memory CD4+ T cells from PBMCs. Subset specified: CD45RA-negative fraction. This TCR came from a man aged 18 to 35 in good health. Some clones in this sample may be carry-over from other donors' samples. This chain links TRBV5-1 with TRBJ2-7; no definite D call. For the CDR3, the DNA is TGCGCCAGCAGCTTGGGGAATTTCGTCTACGAGCAGTACTTC. It is translated as CASSLGNFVYEQYF.